One and the same sample provided the 27 T cell receptor beta chains below, sequenced in a study of follicular helper T cells after annual influenza vaccination. The sample's time point: 2014-2015 season, 7 days after vaccination. Using immunoSEQ multiplex PCR, the repertoire was profiled, and TCRdb retains in-frame clones only, with some absent. The sample gives 15,000 or so clones, about four fifths of which show up once; about 1.3% is in the top ten. The sample consisted of CXCR5+ CD38- circulating T follicular helper cells from blood, taken 7 days after influenza vaccination. Documented subset: circulating Tfh, non-naive CD4+CXCR5+PD-1+ (ICOS+CD38+ or ICOS-CD38-). The receptors shown here come from an adult who received the influenza vaccine.

The V gene is TRBV18, the J gene TRBJ2-1; D ambiguous. There are 13 residues in the CDR3. Trimming stripped 0 bases from V and 10 bases from J, with 10 bases between. Germline lookup yields CDR1 KGHSH and CDR2 LQKENI. CDR3 in amino acids: CASSPPSESEQFF. The CDR3 DNA reads TGTGCCAGCTCACCACCGTCCGAGTCGGAGCAGTTCTTC.

The V call is TRBV2, the J call TRBJ2-1, with TRBD2 matching 7 bases. Trimming at V came to 4 bases and at J to 9 bases, leaving 9 bases not matched to a gene. The germline V gene has CDR1 SNHLY and CDR2 FYNNEI. CDR3 size: 14 residues. CDR3 nucleotide sequence: TGTGCCAGCAGTGTCGGCGGGAGAGCGCGTGAGCAGTTCTTC. Its translation: CASSVGGRAREQFF.

The V and J genes are TRBV19 and TRBJ1-5; 7 bases are a match to TRBD1. This CDR3 is built from 15 residues. With V trimmed by 3 bases and J by 9 bases, 11 bases remained unmatched. Looked up from germline, CDR1 is LNHDA and CDR2 is SQIVND (reference sequence). The CDR3 spells CASSMQWDSQPPQHF. CDR3 in DNA: TGTGCCAGTAGTATGCAATGGGACAGCCAGCCGCCCCAGCATTTT.

This chain joins TRBV30 and TRBJ1-5; D remains ambiguous. Looked up from germline, CDR1 is GTSNPN and CDR2 is SVGIG (reference sequence). The CDR3 runs 15 residues. The V end was cut by 2 bases, the J end by 0 bases, with 11 bases between. The CDR3 region has the DNA TGTGCCTGGAGTAGTGGAGGGTATAGCAATCAGCCCCAGCATTTT. Translating gives CAWSSGGYSNQPQHF.

This clone showed up just once. The J gene is TRBJ2-2, the V gene TRBV5-1, with TRBD1 matching 10 bases. Looked up from germline, CDR1 is SGHRS and CDR2 is YFSETQ. This CDR3 is 16 amino acids long. The ends lost 0 bases at V and 6 bases at J; junction bases unmatched: 5. The CDR3 protein is CASSLDGQGGSGELFF. In DNA, the CDR3 is TGCGCCAGCAGCTTGGATGGACAGGGGGGCTCCGGGGAGCTGTTTTTT.

V usage is TRBV5-1 and J usage is TRBJ2-7, with a weak D call TRBD2 (6 bases). The V gene lost 5 bases and the J gene lost 4 bases, with 16 bases spanning the gap. CDR3 length equals 14 residues. The V gene's germline CDR1 is SGHRS and CDR2 YFSETQ. The CDR3 reads CASSFPGGRYEQYF. The CDR3 region has the DNA TGCGCCAGCAGTTTCCCTGGAGGGCGATACGAGCAGTACTTC.

The CDR3 DNA reads as TGTGCCAGCAGCTTCAAATCCAGCTCCTACGAGCAGTACTTC. Amino acid sequence: CASSFKSSSYEQYF. V is TRBV11-2 and J is TRBJ2-7; no clear D. Germline assignment: CDR1 SGHAT and CDR2 FQNNGV. This CDR3 comprises 14 residues. V was clipped by 3 bases and J by 0 bases, with 9 bases between them.

CDR3 nucleotides: TGTGCCACCAGCCGAAACTTCGACAGAGATGAAAAACTGTTTTTT. It codes for CATSRNFDRDEKLFF. The rearrangement uses TRBV15 and TRBJ1-4, with D possibly matching TRBD1 (5 bases). Germline CDR1 is LNHNV and CDR2 is YYDKDF (reference sequence). V was shortened by 5 bases and J by 6 bases, with 16 bases between the two germline ends. This CDR3 is built from 15 residues. Variable domain in full (rest from reference TRBV15 and TRBJ1-4): DAMVIQNPRYQVTQFGKPVTLSCSQTLNHNVMYWYQQKSSQAPKLLFHYYDKDFNNEADTPDNFQSRRPNTSFCFLDIRSPGLGDTAMYLCATSRNFDRDEKLFFGSGTQLSVL.

V and J are TRBV7-2 and TRBJ1-5; D unresolved. CDR3 length: 17 amino acids. V was pared by 3 bases and J by 7 bases, with 22 bases between. The germline V gene encodes CDR1 SGHTA and CDR2 FQGNSA. CDR3 in amino acids: CASSFAGSEVGVQPQHF. The CDR3 DNA follows: TGTGCCAGCAGCTTTGCAGGATCGGAGGTTGGAGTCCAGCCCCAGCATTTT.

This clone appeared once. J is TRBJ2-5 and V is TRBV5-4, with 11 nucleotides matching TRBD1. Unmatched junction bases numbered 1, after V lost 5 bases and J lost 4 bases. The germline CDR1 and CDR2 sequences are SGHNT and YYREEE (reference sequence). CDR3 length: 13 amino acids. CDR3 nucleotides: TGTGCCAGCAGGGGACAGGGGGGAGAGACCCAGTACTTC. Its protein product is CASRGQGGETQYF.

The V and J genes are TRBV5-6 and TRBJ1-2; D remains unclear. The CDR3 totals 12 residues. Trimming removed 1 base from V and 8 bases from J, with 9 bases in between. Germline V gives CDR1 SGHDT, CDR2 YYEEEE. The CDR3 region has the DNA TGTGCCAGCAGCTTGAGCGGCCCGGGCTACACCTTC. As protein: CASSLSGPGYTF.

There are a few counts of this clone. This sequence joins TRBV10-1 and TRBJ1-3, with 7 bases lining up with TRBD1. This CDR3 is 14 amino acids long. V shed 7 bases, J shed 1 base, and the junction held 4 bases outside the gene matches. Germline CDR1 and CDR2: WNHNN and SYGVQD (reference sequence). CDR3 protein: CASNRDSSGNTIYF. CDR3 nucleotides: TGCGCCAGCAATAGGGACAGTTCTGGAAACACCATATATTTT.

Note on this clone: One end of the junction fails to match germline, which may point to a read error. Other DNA sequences from this sample encode an identical CDR3 as well. The chain carries TRBV7-8 and TRBJ1-1, with D possibly matching TRBD1 (5 bases). The CDR3 covers 13 residues. CDR1 and CDR2 from the germline V gene are SGHVS and FQNEAQ. CDR3 DNA: TGCGCCAGCAGCCTTCAGGGTAACACTGAAGCTTTCTTT. Its protein is CASSLQGNTEAFF.

The J gene is TRBJ2-5, the V gene TRBV7-2; D is ambiguous. V was shortened by 5 bases and J by 11 bases, with 15 bases between the two germline ends. Germline values: CDR1 SGHTA, CDR2 FQGNSA. The CDR3 length is 12 residues. CDR3 loop: CASSRPASEQYF. CDR3 coding DNA: TGTGCCAGCAGCCGTCCTGCGAGTGAGCAGTACTTC.

V usage is TRBV6-1 and J usage is TRBJ2-5; D is unclear. The CDR3 loop spans 13 amino acids. Trimming shortened V by 1 base and J by 7 bases, and 10 bases separated the two germline ends. The V gene's germline CDR1 is MNHNS and CDR2 SASEGT. CDR3 coding DNA: TGTGCCAGCAGTGAAGGGGCCCACCGGACCCAGTACTTC. This sequence encodes CASSEGAHRTQYF.

V gene TRBV11-2 combines with J gene TRBJ1-2; 7 bases align to TRBD1. CDR1 is SGHAT, CDR2 FQNNGV, per germline. The CDR3 sequence is 17 residues long. Trimming at V came to 5 bases and at J to 1 base, leaving 13 bases not matched to a gene. CDR3 sequence: CASSERQGIYSNYGYTF. CDR3 DNA sequence: TGTGCCAGCAGCGAAAGACAGGGAATTTATAGTAACTATGGCTACACCTTC.

CDR3 sequence: CASSYGVGASTDTQYF. The CDR3 region has the DNA TGTGCCAGCAGTTACGGGGTGGGGGCCTCCACAGATACGCAGTATTTT. The chain combines TRBV6-5 with TRBJ2-3; the D gene is possibly TRBD1 (6 bases). Germline V CDR1 and CDR2: MNHEY, SVGAGI. Trimming pared 2 bases from V and 2 bases from J, leaving 14 bases between. The CDR3 is 16 residues long.

The genes are TRBV5-1 and TRBJ2-2; TRBD2 is a possible D gene (5 bases). The CDR3 length is 12 residues. V was clipped by 4 bases and J by 5 bases, with 6 bases between them. Germline V lookup: CDR1 SGHRS, CDR2 YFSETQ. CDR3 bases: TGCGCCAGCAGCACGGGGACCGGGGAGCTGTTTTTT. It codes for CASSTGTGELFF.

This clone appeared a few times. The V and J genes are TRBV5-1 and TRBJ1-6; possible D gene TRBD1, 5 bases. Germline CDR1 reads SGHRS; CDR2 reads YFSETQ. With 0 bases removed from V and 9 bases from J, the gap between germline ends came to 10 bases. The CDR3 runs 14 residues. CDR3 nucleotides: TGCGCCAGCAGCTTGGGCACCCAGGGTTCACCCCTCCACTTT. Its protein is CASSLGTQGSPLHF. Full variable domain (remainder filled in from reference TRBV5-1 and TRBJ1-6): KAGVTQTPRYLIKTRGQQVTLSCSPISGHRSVSWYQQTPGQGLQFLFEYFSETQRNKGNFPGRFSGRQFSNSRSEMNVSTLELGDSALYLCASSLGTQGSPLHFGNGTRLTVT.

The gene calls are TRBV11-2 and TRBJ1-2, with unresolved D. V lost 5 bases and J lost 4, with 20 bases in between. The length of the CDR3 is 16 residues. The germline CDR1 and CDR2 sequences are SGHAT and FQNNGV. This CDR3 is CASSRTDSTLVYGYTF. The DNA of the CDR3 is TGTGCCAGCAGCCGAACCGACTCTACTCTCGTCTATGGCTACACCTTC.

This clone was counted once. V usage is TRBV19 and J usage is TRBJ2-5, with 11 nucleotides matching TRBD2. With V trimmed by 5 bases and J by 6 bases, 11 bases remained unmatched. Germline lookup yields CDR1 LNHDA and CDR2 SQIVND (reference sequence). This CDR3 region has 16 residues. CDR3 region: CASSPVTSGSGQTQYF. In nucleotides, the CDR3 is TGTGCCAGTAGTCCTGTCACTAGCGGGAGCGGGCAGACCCAGTACTTC.

V gene TRBV6-5 combines with J gene TRBJ2-1; the match to TRBD2 covers 12 bases. Germline CDR1 reads MNHEY; CDR2 reads SVGAGI. The CDR3 consists of 15 residues. Losses at the gene ends were 4 bases for V and 8 bases for J; bases not matched to a gene: 6. This CDR3 is CASSSTGTSGYEQFF. Written as DNA, the CDR3 is TGTGCCAGCAGTTCCACCGGGACTAGCGGGTATGAGCAGTTCTTC.

The chain couples TRBV6-4 to TRBJ2-3, with 9 bases that match TRBD2. This CDR3 has 15 residues. CDR1 is MRHNA, CDR2 SNTAGT, per germline. The junction had 5 bases not matched to a gene; V was cut back by 0 bases and J by 7 bases. The CDR3 sequence is CASSDSEAGGNTQYF. Here the CDR3 DNA reads TGTGCCAGCAGTGACTCGGAAGCGGGGGGAAATACGCAGTATTTT.

This chain uses TRBV6-1 with TRBJ1-5; D uncertain. Germline V CDR1 and CDR2: MNHNS, SASEGT. V lost 1 base and J lost 1, with 11 bases in between. CDR3 size: 16 residues. For the CDR3, the DNA is TGTGCCAGCAGTGAAGTCCGGGGATGGAGCAATCAGCCCCAGCATTTT. It codes for CASSEVRGWSNQPQHF.

The V and J genes are TRBV4-2 and TRBJ2-1; unclear D gene. The CDR3 runs to 16 residues. Germline V gives CDR1 LGHNA, CDR2 YNFKEQ. The V end lost 4 bases, the J end lost 2 bases, and 15 bases lay between the germline ends. CDR3 sequence (DNA): TGTGCCAGCAGCCTTGCCGGGTTACGGACCTACAATGAGCAGTTCTTC. It yields the protein CASSLAGLRTYNEQFF.

This sequence joins TRBV28 and TRBJ2-1, with 14 bases that match TRBD2. CDR1 is MDHEN and CDR2 is SYDVKM in the germline V gene. The V gene end was trimmed by 5 bases and the J gene end by 5 bases; junction bases not matched to a gene: 11. This CDR3 has 18 amino acids. CDR3 sequence reads: CASSLTSGRAGFNNEQFF. As DNA, the CDR3 is TGTGCCAGCAGTCTGACTAGCGGGAGGGCCGGGTTTAACAATGAGCAGTTCTTC.

The chain couples TRBV4-1 to TRBJ1-4; tentative D call: TRBD1 (5 bases). Germline V gene sequence: CDR1 MGHRA, CDR2 YSYEKL. Trimming stripped 11 bases from V and 12 bases from J, with 16 bases between. This CDR3 comprises 11 residues. CDR3 loop: CADHEGGELFF. DNA of the CDR3: TGCGCCGACCACGAGGGAGGGGAACTGTTTTTT.